A selection of T cell receptor beta chains follows, all from one sample in a study of cytomegalovirus exposure and HLA in healthy donors. Generated by immunoSEQ multiplex PCR, the TCRdb table keeps only in-frame clones and is missing some. Of around 220,000 clones in the sample, about 75% were seen once. Sequences were obtained from PBMCs. These receptors all stem from a woman aged 25 to 39 in good health and CMV-seronegative. The CDR3 runs from the conserved cysteine through the conserved F or W. The D gene is left open where the match is weak. Only some rows state a clone size, as once, few, many or a class for expanded clones.

v_gene	j_gene	abundance	len	d_gene	CDR3aa	CDR3nt
TRBV4-1	TRBJ1-5	NA	16	NA	CASSQGAGGNNQPQHF	TGCGCCAGCAGCCAAGGGGCGGGGGGAAACAATCAGCCCCAGCATTTT
TRBV7-9	TRBJ1-2	NA	12	NA	CASTLANYGYTF	TGTGCCAGCACCCTTGCTAACTATGGCTACACCTTC
TRBV5-8	TRBJ1-5	few	15	NA	CASSLTGGSNQPQHF	TGTGCCAGCAGTCTGACAGGAGGTAGCAATCAGCCCCAGCATTTT
TRBV30	TRBJ1-3	NA	14	NA	CAWSAVGAGNTIYF	TGTGCCTGGAGTGCCGTTGGAGCGGGAAACACCATATATTTT
TRBV7-9	TRBJ1-1	NA	12	NA	CSSSLSFTEAFF	TGTTCCAGCAGCTTATCCTTCACTGAAGCTTTCTTT
TRBV30	TRBJ1-1	NA	14	NA	CAWSALGGNTEAFF	TGTGCCTGGAGTGCCCTCGGAGGGAACACTGAAGCTTTCTTT
TRBV30	TRBJ2-3	NA	11	NA	CAWSPVDTQYF	TGTGCCTGGAGTCCGGTAGATACGCAGTATTTT
TRBV5-4	TRBJ1-1	once	14	NA	CASSFSRGNTEAFF	TGTGCCAGCAGCTTTAGTCGGGGAAACACTGAAGCTTTCTTT
TRBV7-6	TRBJ1-3	NA	15	NA	CASSQGLLSGNTIYF	TGTGCCAGCAGCCAGGGACTGCTCTCTGGAAACACCATATATTTT
TRBV9	TRBJ1-1	NA	16	NA	CASSVGYEGARTEAFF	TGTGCCAGCAGCGTAGGGTATGAGGGCGCGAGGACTGAAGCTTTCTTT